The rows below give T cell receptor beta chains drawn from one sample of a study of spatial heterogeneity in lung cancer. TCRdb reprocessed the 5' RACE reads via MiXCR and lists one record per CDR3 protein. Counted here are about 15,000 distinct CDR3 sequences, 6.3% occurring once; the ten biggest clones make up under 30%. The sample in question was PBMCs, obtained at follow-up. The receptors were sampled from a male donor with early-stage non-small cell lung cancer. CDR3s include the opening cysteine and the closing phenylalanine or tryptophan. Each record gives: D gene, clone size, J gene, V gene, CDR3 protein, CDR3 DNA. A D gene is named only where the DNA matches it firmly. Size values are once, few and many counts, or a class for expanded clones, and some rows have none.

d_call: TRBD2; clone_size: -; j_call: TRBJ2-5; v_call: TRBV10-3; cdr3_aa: CAISTSAPETQYF; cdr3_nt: TGTGCCATCAGCACTAGCGCGCCAGAGACCCAGTACTTC
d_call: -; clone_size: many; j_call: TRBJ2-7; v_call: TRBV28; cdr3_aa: CASGNFGTYEQYF; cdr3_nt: TGTGCCAGCGGCAATTTTGGGACCTACGAGCAGTACTTC
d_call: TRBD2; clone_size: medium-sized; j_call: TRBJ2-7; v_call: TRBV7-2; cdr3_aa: CASSLIGTSGYEQYF; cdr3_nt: TGTGCCAGCAGCCTAATCGGGACTAGCGGGTACGAGCAGTACTTC
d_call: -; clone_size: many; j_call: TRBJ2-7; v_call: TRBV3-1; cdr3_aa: CASSQGRYEQYF; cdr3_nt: TGTGCCAGCAGCCAAGGGCGCTACGAGCAGTACTTC
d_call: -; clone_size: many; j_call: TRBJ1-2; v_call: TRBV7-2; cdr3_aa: CASSLDSGPYGYTF; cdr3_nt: TGTGCCAGCAGCTTAGATTCAGGGCCCTATGGCTACACCTTC
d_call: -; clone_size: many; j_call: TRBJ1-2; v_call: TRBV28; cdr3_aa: CASITGAKYGYTF; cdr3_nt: TGTGCCAGCATTACCGGGGCCAAGTATGGCTACACCTTC
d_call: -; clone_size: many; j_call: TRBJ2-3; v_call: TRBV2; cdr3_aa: CASTPVGSPSQYF; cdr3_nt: TGTGCCAGCACTCCCGTGGGATCCCCCTCGCAGTATTTT
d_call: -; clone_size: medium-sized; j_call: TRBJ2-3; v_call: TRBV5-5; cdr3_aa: CASSFGPVSTDTQYF; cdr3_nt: TGTGCCAGCAGCTTCGGGCCAGTTAGCACAGATACGCAGTATTTT
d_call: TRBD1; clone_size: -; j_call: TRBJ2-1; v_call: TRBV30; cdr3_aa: CAHDRGSYNEQFF; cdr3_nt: TGTGCTCATGACAGGGGTTCCTACAATGAGCAGTTCTTC
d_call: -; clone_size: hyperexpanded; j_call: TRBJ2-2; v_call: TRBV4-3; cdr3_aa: CASSPGLGANTGELFF; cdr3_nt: TGCGCCAGCAGCCCCGGTTTGGGGGCCAACACCGGGGAGCTGTTTTTT
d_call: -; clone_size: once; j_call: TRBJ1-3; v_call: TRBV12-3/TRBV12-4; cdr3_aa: CASSLGGLETGNTIYF; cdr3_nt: TGTGCCAGCAGTTTAGGAGGGCTGGAGACAGGAAACACCATATATTTT
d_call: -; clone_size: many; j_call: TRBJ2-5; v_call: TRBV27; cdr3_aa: CASTPRGMGPETQYF; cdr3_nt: TGTGCCAGCACCCCGAGGGGGATGGGGCCAGAGACCCAGTACTTC
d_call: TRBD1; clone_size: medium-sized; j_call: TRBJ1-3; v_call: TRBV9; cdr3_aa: CASSPRTGTSGNTIYF; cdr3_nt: TGTGCCAGCAGCCCCCGGACAGGCACCTCTGGAAACACCATATATTTT
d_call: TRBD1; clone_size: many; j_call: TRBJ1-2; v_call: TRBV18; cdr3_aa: CASSPRQGDDYGYTF; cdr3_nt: TGTGCCAGCTCACCGAGGCAGGGGGATGACTATGGCTACACCTTC
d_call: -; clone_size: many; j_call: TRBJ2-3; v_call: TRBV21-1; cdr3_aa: CASNSGLAGSTDTQYF; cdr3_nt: TGTGCCAGCAACTCCGGACTAGCGGGAAGCACAGATACGCAGTATTTT
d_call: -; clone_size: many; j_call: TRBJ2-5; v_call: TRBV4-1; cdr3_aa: CASSQEGSSQETQYF; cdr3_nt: TGCGCCAGCAGCCAAGAAGGCAGCAGCCAAGAGACCCAGTACTTC
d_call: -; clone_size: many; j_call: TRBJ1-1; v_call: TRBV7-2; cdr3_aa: CASSLVVSNTEAFF; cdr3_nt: TGTGCCAGCAGCTTAGTTGTATCGAACACTGAAGCTTTCTTT
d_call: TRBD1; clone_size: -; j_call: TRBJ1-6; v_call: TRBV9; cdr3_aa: CASSVVPGQGSPLHF; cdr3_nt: TGTGCCAGCAGCGTAGTTCCGGGACAGGGATCACCCCTCCACTTT
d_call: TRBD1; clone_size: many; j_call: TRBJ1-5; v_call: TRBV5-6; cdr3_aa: CASSPGGGRGQPQHF; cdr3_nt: TGTGCCAGCAGCCCTGGAGGGGGCCGCGGGCAGCCCCAGCATTTT
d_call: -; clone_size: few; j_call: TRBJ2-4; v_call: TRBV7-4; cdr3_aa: CASSPIRGNIQYF; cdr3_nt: TGTGCCAGCAGCCCAATCCGCGGAAACATTCAGTACTTC
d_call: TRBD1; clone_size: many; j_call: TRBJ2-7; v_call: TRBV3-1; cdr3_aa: CASSQGQGGEQYF; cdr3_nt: TGTGCCAGCAGCCAAGGACAGGGGGGCGAGCAGTACTTC
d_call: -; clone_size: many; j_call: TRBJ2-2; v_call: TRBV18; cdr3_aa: CASSPGPSNTGELFF; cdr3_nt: TGTGCCAGCTCACCTGGCCCATCGAACACCGGGGAGCTGTTTTTT
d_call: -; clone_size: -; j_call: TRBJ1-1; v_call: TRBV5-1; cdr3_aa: CASSLFPPGLNTEAFF; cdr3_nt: TGCGCCAGCAGTCTGTTCCCCCCAGGGCTGAACACTGAAGCTTTCTTT
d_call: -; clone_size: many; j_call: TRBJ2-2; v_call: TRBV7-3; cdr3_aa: CASSSRRSGELFF; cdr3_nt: TGTGCCAGCAGCTCTCGGAGGAGCGGGGAGCTGTTTTTT
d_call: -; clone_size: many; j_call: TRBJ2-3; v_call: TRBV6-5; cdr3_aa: CASSYTGEGTQYF; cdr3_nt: TGTGCCAGCAGTTATACAGGGGAGGGTACGCAGTATTTT
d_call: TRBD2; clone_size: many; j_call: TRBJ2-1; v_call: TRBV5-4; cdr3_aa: CASSPGLAAPSSYNEQFF; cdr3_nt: TGTGCCAGCAGTCCGGGACTAGCGGCCCCGAGCTCCTACAATGAGCAGTTCTTC
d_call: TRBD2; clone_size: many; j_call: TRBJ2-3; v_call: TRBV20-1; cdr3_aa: CSGSAGEGDTQYF; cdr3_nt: TGCAGTGGTTCGGCGGGAGAGGGAGATACGCAGTATTTT
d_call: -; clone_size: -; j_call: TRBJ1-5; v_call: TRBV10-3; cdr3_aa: CAISEIANGPQHF; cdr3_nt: TGTGCCATCAGTGAGATAGCTAATGGGCCCCAGCATTTT
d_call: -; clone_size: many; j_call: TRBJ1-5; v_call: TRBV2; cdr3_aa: CASSEGDMDQPQHF; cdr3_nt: TGTGCCAGCAGCGAAGGGGATATGGATCAGCCCCAGCATTTT
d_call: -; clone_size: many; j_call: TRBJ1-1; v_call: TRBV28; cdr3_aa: CASSLPPLGVPGTEAFF; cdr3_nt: TGTGCCAGCAGTCTCCCCCCTCTCGGGGTTCCTGGCACTGAAGCTTTCTTT
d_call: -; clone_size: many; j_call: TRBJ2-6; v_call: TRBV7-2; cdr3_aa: CASSPGPTSGANVLTF; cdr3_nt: TGTGCCAGCAGCCCAGGACCGACCTCTGGGGCCAACGTCCTGACTTTC
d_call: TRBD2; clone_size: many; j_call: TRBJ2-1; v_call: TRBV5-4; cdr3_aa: CASSYGLAGQYNEQFF; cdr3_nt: TGTGCCAGCAGCTACGGACTAGCGGGACAATACAATGAGCAGTTCTTC
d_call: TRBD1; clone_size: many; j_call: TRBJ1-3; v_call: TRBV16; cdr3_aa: CASGDRAAGNTIYF; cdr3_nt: TGTGCCAGCGGGGACAGGGCAGCTGGAAACACCATATATTTT
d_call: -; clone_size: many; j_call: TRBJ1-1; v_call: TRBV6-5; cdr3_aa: CASSTGQKAFF; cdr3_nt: TGTGCCAGCAGTACCGGACAGAAAGCTTTCTTT
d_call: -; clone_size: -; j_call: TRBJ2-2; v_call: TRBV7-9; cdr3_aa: CASSLVSAGELFF; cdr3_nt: TGTGCCAGCAGCTTAGTGTCGGCCGGGGAGCTGTTTTTT
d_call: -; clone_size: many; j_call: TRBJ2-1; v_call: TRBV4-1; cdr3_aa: CASSRTLGLEQFF; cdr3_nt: TGCGCCAGCAGCCGGACTCTAGGGCTGGAGCAGTTCTTC
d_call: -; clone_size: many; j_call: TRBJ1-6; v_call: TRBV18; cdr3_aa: CASSPDGGNSPLHF; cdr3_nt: TGTGCCAGCTCCCCGGACGGAGGAAATTCACCCCTCCACTTT
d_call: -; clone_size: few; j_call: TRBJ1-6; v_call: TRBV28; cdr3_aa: CASDPGSNSPLHF; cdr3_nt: TGTGCCAGCGACCCGGGGTCAAATTCACCCCTCCACTTT
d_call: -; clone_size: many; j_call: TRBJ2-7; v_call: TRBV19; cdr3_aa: CASSTRTDGSSYEQYF; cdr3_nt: TGTGCCAGTAGTACCAGGACTGACGGGAGCTCCTACGAGCAGTACTTC
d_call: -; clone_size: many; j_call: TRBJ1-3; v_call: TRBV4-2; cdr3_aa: CASSQVNLGNTIYF; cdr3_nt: TGTGCCAGCAGCCAAGTAAACCTTGGAAACACCATATATTTT
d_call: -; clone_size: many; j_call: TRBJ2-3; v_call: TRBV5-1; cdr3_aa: CASSTGTATDTQYF; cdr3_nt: TGCGCCAGCAGCACCGGGACTGCCACAGATACGCAGTATTTT
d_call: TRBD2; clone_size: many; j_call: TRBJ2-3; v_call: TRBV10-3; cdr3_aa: CAISEVPTVTSGISETDTQYF; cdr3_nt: TGTGCCATCAGTGAAGTTCCTACCGTGACTAGCGGAATATCCGAAACAGATACGCAGTATTTT
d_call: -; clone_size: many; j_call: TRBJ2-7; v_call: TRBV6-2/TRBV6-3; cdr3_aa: CASSTPGRAAYEQYF; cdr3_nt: TGTGCCAGCAGTACACCCGGCAGGGCCGCCTACGAGCAGTACTTC
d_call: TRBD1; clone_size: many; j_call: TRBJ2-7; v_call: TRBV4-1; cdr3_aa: CASSRSDRGAYEQYF; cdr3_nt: TGCGCCAGCAGCCGATCGGACAGGGGGGCCTACGAGCAGTACTTC
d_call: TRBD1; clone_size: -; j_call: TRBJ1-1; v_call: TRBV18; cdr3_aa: CASSPRTGGMSEAFF; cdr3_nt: TGTGCCAGCTCACCGCGTACAGGGGGCATGTCTGAAGCTTTCTTT